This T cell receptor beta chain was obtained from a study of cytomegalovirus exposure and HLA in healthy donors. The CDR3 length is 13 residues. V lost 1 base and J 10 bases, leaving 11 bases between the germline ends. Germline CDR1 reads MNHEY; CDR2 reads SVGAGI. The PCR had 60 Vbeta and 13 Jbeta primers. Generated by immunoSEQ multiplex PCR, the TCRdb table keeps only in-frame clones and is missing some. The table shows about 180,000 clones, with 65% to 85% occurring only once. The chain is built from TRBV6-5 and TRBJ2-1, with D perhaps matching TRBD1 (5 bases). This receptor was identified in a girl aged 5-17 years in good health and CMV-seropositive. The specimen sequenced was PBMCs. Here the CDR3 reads CASSYLGAEEQFF. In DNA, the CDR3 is TGTGCCAGCAGTTACTTAGGGGCAGAAGAGCAGTTCTTC.